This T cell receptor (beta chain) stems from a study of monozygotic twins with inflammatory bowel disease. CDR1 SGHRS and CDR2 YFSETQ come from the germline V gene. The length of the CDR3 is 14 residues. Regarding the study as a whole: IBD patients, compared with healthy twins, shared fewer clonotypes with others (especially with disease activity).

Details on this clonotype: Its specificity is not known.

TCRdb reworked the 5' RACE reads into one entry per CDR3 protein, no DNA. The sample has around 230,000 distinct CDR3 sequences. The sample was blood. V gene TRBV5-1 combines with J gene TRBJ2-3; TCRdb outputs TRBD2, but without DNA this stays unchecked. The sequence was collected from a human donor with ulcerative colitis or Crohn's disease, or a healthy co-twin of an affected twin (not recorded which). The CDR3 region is CASSLGAQWDTQYF.